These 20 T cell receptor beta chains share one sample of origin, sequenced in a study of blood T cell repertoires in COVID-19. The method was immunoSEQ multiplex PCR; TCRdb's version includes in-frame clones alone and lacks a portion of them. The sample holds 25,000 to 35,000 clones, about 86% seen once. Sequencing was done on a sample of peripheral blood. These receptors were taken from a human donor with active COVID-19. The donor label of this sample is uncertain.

DNA of the CDR3: TGCGCCAGCAGCCCGGAACAGGGTGTGGGAGCTGAAGCTTTCTTT. Translation: CASSPEQGVGAEAFF. The chain has TRBV5-1 and TRBJ1-1; the D gene is possibly TRBD1 (6 bases). The length of the CDR3 is 15 residues. Germline CDR1 and CDR2: SGHRS and YFSETQ. Between the trimmed V and J ends, which lost 4 bases and 6 bases, there was a span of 19 bases.

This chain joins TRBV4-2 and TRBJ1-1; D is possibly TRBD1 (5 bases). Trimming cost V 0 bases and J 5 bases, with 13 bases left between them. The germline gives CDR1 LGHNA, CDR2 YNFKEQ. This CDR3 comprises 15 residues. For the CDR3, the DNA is TGTGCCAGCAGCCAAGACCGGGGGAAGGGTACTGAAGCTTTCTTT. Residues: CASSQDRGKGTEAFF.

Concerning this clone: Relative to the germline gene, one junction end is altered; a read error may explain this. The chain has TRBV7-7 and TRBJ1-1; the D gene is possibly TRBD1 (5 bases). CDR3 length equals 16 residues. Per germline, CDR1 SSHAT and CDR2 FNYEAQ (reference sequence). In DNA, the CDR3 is TGTGCTAGCAGCCAGGCGGCAGGGCTCCCCCACACTGAAGCTTTCTTT. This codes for CASSQAAGLPHTEAFF.

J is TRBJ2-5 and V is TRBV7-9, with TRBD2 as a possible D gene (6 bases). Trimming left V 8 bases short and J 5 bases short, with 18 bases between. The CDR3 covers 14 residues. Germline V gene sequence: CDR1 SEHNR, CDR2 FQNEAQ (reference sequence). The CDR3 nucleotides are TGTGCCAGCGTTCTGTTCGGGAGATCGGAGACCCAGTACTTC. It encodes CASVLFGRSETQYF.

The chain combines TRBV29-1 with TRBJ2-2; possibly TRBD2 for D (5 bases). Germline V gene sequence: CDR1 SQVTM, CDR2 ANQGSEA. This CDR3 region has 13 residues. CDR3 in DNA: TGCACCGCTAGCCAGTCGAACACCGGGGAGCTGTTTTTT. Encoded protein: CTASQSNTGELFF.

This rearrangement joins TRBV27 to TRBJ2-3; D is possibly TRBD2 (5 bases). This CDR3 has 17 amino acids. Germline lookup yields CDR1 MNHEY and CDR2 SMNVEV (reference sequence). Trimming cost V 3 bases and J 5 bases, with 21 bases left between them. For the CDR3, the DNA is TGTGCCAGCAGTTTCCGGAGGACTCCACAGATGATAGATACGCAGTATTTT. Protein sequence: CASSFRRTPQMIDTQYF.

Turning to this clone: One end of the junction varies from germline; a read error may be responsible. The CDR3 nucleotides read TGTGCTAGCAGCGAATGGCGGACTAGGGTTATCTACGAGCAGTACTTC. Residues: CASSEWRTRVIYEQYF. The rearrangement joins TRBV7-7 to TRBJ2-7, with 7 positions matching TRBD2. The CDR3 sequence is 16 residues long. Germline V gene lookup returns CDR1 SSHAT and CDR2 FNYEAQ (reference sequence).

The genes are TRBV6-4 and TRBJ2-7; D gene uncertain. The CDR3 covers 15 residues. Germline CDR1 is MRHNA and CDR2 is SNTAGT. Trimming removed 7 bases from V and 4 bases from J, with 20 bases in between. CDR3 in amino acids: CASTPPSTPHYEQYF. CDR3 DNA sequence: TGTGCCAGCACCCCCCCCTCTACCCCTCATTACGAGCAGTACTTC.

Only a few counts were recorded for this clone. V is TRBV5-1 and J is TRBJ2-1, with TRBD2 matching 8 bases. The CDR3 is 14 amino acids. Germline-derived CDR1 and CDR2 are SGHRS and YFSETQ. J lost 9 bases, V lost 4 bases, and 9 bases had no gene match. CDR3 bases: TGCGCCAGCAGCCCCCCGGGAGGGGTTGGTGAGCAGTTCTTC. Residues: CASSPPGGVGEQFF.

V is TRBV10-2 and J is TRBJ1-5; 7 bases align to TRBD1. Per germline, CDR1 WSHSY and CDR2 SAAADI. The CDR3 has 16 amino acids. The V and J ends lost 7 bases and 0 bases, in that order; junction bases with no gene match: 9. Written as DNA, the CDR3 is TGCGCCAGCACCCCGACAGGGCCCTATAGCAATCAGCCCCAGCATTTT. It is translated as CASTPTGPYSNQPQHF.

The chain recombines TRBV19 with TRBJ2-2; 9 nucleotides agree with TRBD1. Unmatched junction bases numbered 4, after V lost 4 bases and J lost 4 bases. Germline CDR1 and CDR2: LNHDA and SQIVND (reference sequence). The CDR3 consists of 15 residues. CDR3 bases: TGTGCCAGTAGTAGGACAGGGGTTCCCACCGGGGAGCTGTTTTTT. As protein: CASSRTGVPTGELFF.

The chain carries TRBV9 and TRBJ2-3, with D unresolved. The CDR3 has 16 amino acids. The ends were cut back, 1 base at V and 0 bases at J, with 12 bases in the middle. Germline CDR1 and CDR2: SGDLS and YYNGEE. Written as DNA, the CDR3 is TGTGCCAGCAGCGTAAAACTACTCGGTAGCACAGATACGCAGTATTTT. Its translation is CASSVKLLGSTDTQYF.

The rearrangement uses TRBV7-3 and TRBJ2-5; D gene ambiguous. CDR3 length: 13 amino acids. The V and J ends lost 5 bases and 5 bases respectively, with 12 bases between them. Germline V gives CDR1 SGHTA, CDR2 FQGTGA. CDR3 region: CASSPPSSETQYF. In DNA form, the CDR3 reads TGTGCCAGCAGCCCCCCGAGTTCTGAGACCCAGTACTTC.

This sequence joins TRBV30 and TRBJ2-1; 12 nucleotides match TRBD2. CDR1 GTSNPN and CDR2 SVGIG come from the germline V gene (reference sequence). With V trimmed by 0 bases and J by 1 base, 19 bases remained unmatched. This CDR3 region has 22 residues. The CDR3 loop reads CAWSVLRGSQLAGGLSYNEQFF. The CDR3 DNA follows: TGTGCCTGGAGTGTACTTAGGGGATCGCAACTAGCGGGGGGCCTATCCTACAATGAGCAGTTCTTC.

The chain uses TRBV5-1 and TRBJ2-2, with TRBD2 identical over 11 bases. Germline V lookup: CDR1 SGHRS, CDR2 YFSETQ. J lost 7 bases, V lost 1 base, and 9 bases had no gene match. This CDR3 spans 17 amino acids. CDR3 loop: CASSLTLSGGAVGELFF. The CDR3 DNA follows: TGCGCCAGCAGCTTGACCCTTAGCGGGGGGGCCGTCGGGGAGCTGTTTTTT.

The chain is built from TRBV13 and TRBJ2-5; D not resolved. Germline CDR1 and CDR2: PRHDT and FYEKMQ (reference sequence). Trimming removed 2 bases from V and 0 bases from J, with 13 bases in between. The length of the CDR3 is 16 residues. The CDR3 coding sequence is TGTGCCAGCAGCTTAAGCCCCCTAAAGTACCAAGAGACCCAGTACTTC. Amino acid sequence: CASSLSPLKYQETQYF. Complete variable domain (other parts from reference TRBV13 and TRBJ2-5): AAGVIQSPRHLIKEKRETATLKCYPIPRHDTVYWYQQGPGQDPQFLISFYEKMQSDKGSIPDRFSAQQFSDYHSELNMSSLELGDSALYFCASSLSPLKYQETQYFGPGTRLLVL.

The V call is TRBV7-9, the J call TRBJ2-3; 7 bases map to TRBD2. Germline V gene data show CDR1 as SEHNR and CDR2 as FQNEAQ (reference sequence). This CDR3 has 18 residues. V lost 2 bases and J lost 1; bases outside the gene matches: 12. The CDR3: CASSLRIQRGGGTDTQYF. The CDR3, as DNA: TGTGCCAGCAGCTTAAGGATCCAGCGGGGTGGGGGCACAGATACGCAGTATTTT.

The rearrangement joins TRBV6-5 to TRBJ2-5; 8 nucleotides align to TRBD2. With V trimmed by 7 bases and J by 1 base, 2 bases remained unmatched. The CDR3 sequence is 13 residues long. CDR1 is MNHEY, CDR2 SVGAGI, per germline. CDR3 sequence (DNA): TGTGCCAGCAATAGCGGGGCCCAAGAGACCCAGTACTTC. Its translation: CASNSGAQETQYF.

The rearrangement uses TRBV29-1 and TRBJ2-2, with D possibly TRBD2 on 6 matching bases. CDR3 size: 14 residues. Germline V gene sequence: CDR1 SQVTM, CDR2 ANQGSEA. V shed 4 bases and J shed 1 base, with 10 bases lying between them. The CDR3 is CSVAWDLNTGELFF. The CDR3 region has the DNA TGCAGCGTTGCCTGGGACTTGAACACCGGGGAGCTGTTTTTT.

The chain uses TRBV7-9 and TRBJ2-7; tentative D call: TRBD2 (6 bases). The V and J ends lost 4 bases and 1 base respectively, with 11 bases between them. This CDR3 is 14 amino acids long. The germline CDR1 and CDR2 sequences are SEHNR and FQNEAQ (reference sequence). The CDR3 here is CASSSPEGSYEQYF. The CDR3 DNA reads TGTGCCAGCAGCTCGCCGGAGGGGTCCTACGAGCAGTACTTC.